The 26 T cell receptor beta chains reported below all come from one sample, sequenced in a study of OX40 agonist ivuxolimab in advanced cancers. The library was prepared using the immunoSEQ multiplex PCR assay. The table comes from immuneACCESS by way of TCRdb, which keeps in-frame sequences with V and J called. Part of the clones is missing from these tables; in studies checked, under half for an unresolved V gene and the rest for unknown reasons. This sample has 65,000 to 85,000 clones in its table, and approximately 89% of those were observed once. The ten largest clones capture around 2.5% of the sample. The sample in question was CD4+ or CD8+ T cells sorted from blood, obtained in a trial of the OX40 agonist ivuxolimab. All receptors come from an adult with an advanced solid tumor such as melanoma, head and neck, liver or kidney cancer.

This clone was counted a single time. The chain links TRBV6-5 to TRBJ2-2, with TRBD2 matching 8 bases. Trimming at V came to 0 bases and at J to 6 bases, leaving 3 bases not matched to a gene. The CDR3 runs to 15 residues. Germline values: CDR1 MNHEY, CDR2 SVGAGI. The CDR3 DNA is TGTGCCAGCAGTTACTCCCGGGGGGGCTCCGGGGAGCTGTTTTTT. This gives the protein CASSYSRGGSGELFF.

The chain combines TRBV27 with TRBJ2-7, with 12 bases identical to TRBD2. The CDR3 spans 15 residues. After removal of 5 bases from V and 1 base from J, the junction contained 3 bases not matched to a gene. Germline values: CDR1 MNHEY, CDR2 SMNVEV (reference sequence). CDR3 loop: CASSKLAGGSYEQYF. CDR3 nucleotide sequence: TGTGCCAGCAGTAAACTAGCGGGGGGATCCTACGAGCAGTACTTC.

CDR3 region: CASGTSDRPYEQYF. CDR3 nucleotides: TGTGCTAGTGGGACGTCTGACCGCCCCTACGAGCAGTACTTC. This chain links TRBV12-5 with TRBJ2-7, with D unclear. The CDR3 extends over 14 amino acids. Germline assignment: CDR1 LGHNT and CDR2 FRNRAP. Trimming cost V 6 bases and J 2 bases, with 14 bases left between them.

This chain uses TRBV30 with TRBJ2-5, with 8 bases that match TRBD1. The CDR3 has 16 residues. The V segment lost 4 bases and the J segment 7 bases; nucleotides outside the gene matches: 17. The V gene's germline CDR1 is GTSNPN and CDR2 SVGIG (reference sequence). The CDR3 protein is CAWNRVSGQGIGTQYF. CDR3 bases: TGTGCCTGGAATCGTGTATCCGGACAGGGAATTGGGACCCAGTACTTC. The full variable domain, completed using reference TRBV30 and TRBJ2-5, is SQTIHQWPATLVQPVGSPLSLECTVEGTSNPNLYWYRQAAGRGLQLLFYSVGIGQISSEVPQNLSASRPQDRQFILSSKKLLLSDSGFYLCAWNRVSGQGIGTQYFGPGTRLLVL.

The V gene is TRBV7-2, the J gene TRBJ1-4, with TRBD1 matching 7 bases. Trimming took 1 base from V and 5 from J; bases not matched to a gene: 4. This CDR3 has 15 residues. Germline CDR1 SGHTA, CDR2 FQGNSA. CDR3 sequence reads: CASSLGGQANEKLFF. DNA of the CDR3: TGTGCCAGCAGCTTAGGTGGACAGGCAAATGAAAAACTGTTTTTT.

This clone appeared once. The rearrangement links TRBV10-3 to TRBJ2-3; maybe TRBD2 (6 bases). V lost 3 bases and J 2 bases, leaving 12 bases between the germline ends. CDR3 length equals 15 residues. In germline, CDR1 is ENHRY, CDR2 SYGVKD. CDR3 loop: CAISDQGGITDTQYF. The CDR3 DNA reads TGTGCCATCAGTGACCAAGGAGGGATCACAGATACGCAGTATTTT.

The rearrangement joins TRBV7-3 to TRBJ2-5; D is possibly TRBD1 (5 bases). This CDR3 comprises 13 residues. Trimming left V 2 bases short and J 3 bases short, with 7 bases between. Germline CDR1 is SGHTA and CDR2 is FQGTGA. The CDR3 here is CASSLAREETQYF. The CDR3 DNA is TGTGCCAGCAGCTTAGCCAGGGAAGAGACCCAGTACTTC.

The chain joins TRBV28 to TRBJ2-7; 8 positions match TRBD1. In germline, CDR1 is MDHEN, CDR2 SYDVKM. J was trimmed by 3 bases and V by 5 bases; bases with no gene match: 21. The CDR3 runs 19 residues. CDR3 in amino acids: CASSTRDRTRNGTLYEQYF. Written as DNA, the CDR3 is TGTGCCAGCAGTACCCGGGACAGGACTCGAAATGGGACACTCTACGAGCAGTACTTC.

The chain is built from TRBV11-2 and TRBJ2-7, with no clear D. Germline V gene data show CDR1 as SGHAT and CDR2 as FQNNGV. V gave up 1 base and J gave up 3 bases, with 13 bases separating them. The CDR3 consists of 15 residues. The CDR3 reads CASSLAVTDNYEQYF. The CDR3 bases are TGTGCCAGCAGCTTAGCAGTGACTGATAACTACGAGCAGTACTTC.

This chain connects TRBV28 to TRBJ2-3; no definite D call. There are 13 residues in the CDR3. Germline lookup yields CDR1 MDHEN and CDR2 SYDVKM. Trimming took 4 bases from V and 4 from J, leaving 9 bases between them. CDR3 nucleotides: TGTGCCAGCAGTTCCCCTACTTCAGATACGCAGTATTTT. This gives the protein CASSSPTSDTQYF. Variable domain in full (rest from reference TRBV28 and TRBJ2-3): DVKVTQSSRYLVKRTGEKVFLECVQDMDHENMFWYRQDPGLGLRLIYFSYDVKMKEKGDIPEGYSVSREKKERFSLILESASTNQTSMYLCASSSPTSDTQYFGPGTRLTVL.

The chain employs TRBV6-5 and TRBJ2-4, with D possibly being TRBD1 (5 bases). V was cut by 2 bases and J by 5 bases, with 13 bases left in between. The CDR3 contains 15 residues. Per germline, CDR1 MNHEY and CDR2 SVGAGI. This CDR3 reads CASSYGAGFENIQYF. The CDR3 DNA reads TGTGCCAGCAGTTACGGGGCAGGGTTTGAAAACATTCAGTACTTC.

This clone was recorded once. The chain recombines TRBV7-2 with TRBJ1-2; D gene uncertain. The CDR3 runs 15 residues. Germline V gene lookup returns CDR1 SGHTA and CDR2 FQGNSA. Trimming pared 2 bases from V and 0 bases from J, leaving 10 bases between. CDR3 loop: CASSLYGEPNYGYTF. In nucleotides, the CDR3 is TGTGCCAGCAGCTTATACGGGGAACCTAACTATGGCTACACCTTC.

The chain uses TRBV19 and TRBJ2-3; 10 bases line up with TRBD1. The CDR3 has 15 residues. The germline V gene encodes CDR1 LNHDA and CDR2 SQIVND (reference sequence). V lost 7 bases and J lost 3; bases outside the gene matches: 7. The CDR3 DNA is TGTGCCAGTACGGGACAGGGGTTGAGGACAGATACGCAGTATTTT. Translating it yields CASTGQGLRTDTQYF.

This chain links TRBV9 with TRBJ1-2, with 12 bases that match TRBD1. CDR3 length: 15 residues. Germline V CDR1 and CDR2: SGDLS, YYNGEE. V shed 3 bases and J 8 bases; nucleotides not matched to a gene: 8. The CDR3 coding sequence is TGTGCCAGCAGCGCAGGGACAGGGGGCTTCGGAGGCTACACCTTC. Its translation: CASSAGTGGFGGYTF.

This chain uses TRBV11-2 with TRBJ1-4; D is ambiguous. V was trimmed by 1 base and J by 0 bases, leaving 6 bases between them. Per the germline V gene, CDR1 is SGHAT and CDR2 is FQNNGV. This CDR3 comprises 15 residues. The CDR3 loop reads CASSLAAATNEKLFF. The DNA of the CDR3 is TGTGCCAGCAGCTTAGCCGCCGCAACTAATGAAAAACTGTTTTTT.

CDR3 sequence: CASSIGTVKETQYF. CDR3 nucleotides: TGTGCCAGTAGTATAGGGACAGTCAAAGAGACCCAGTACTTC. V usage is TRBV19 and J usage is TRBJ2-5, with D perhaps TRBD1 (6 bases). Germline V gives CDR1 LNHDA, CDR2 SQIVND (reference sequence). There are 14 residues in the CDR3. V shed 1 base and J shed 3 bases, with 9 bases lying between them.

J is TRBJ2-2 and V is TRBV6-1; D ambiguous. Germline CDR1 and CDR2: MNHNS and SASEGT. The CDR3 is 15 amino acids. V shed 6 bases and J shed 3 bases, with 14 bases lying between them. The CDR3 nucleotides are TGTGCCAGCAGAACTACTGGCGTCTACACCGGGGAGCTGTTTTTT. Residues: CASRTTGVYTGELFF.

The chain carries TRBV10-3 and TRBJ2-2; 8 bases match TRBD2. Trimming cost V 11 bases and J 3 bases; bases outside gene matches: 8. Germline V lookup: CDR1 ENHRY, CDR2 SYGVKD. The CDR3 has 14 amino acids. The CDR3 DNA reads TGTGCCTCACTTGGACTAGCAGACACCGGGGAGCTGTTTTTT. This encodes CASLGLADTGELFF.

The chain is built from TRBV30 and TRBJ2-4, with 8 positions matching TRBD1. Germline V gene sequence: CDR1 GTSNPN, CDR2 SVGIG (reference sequence). V was clipped by 0 bases and J by 2 bases; unmatched bases: 15. The CDR3 is 19 residues long. The DNA for the CDR3 is TGTGCCTGGAGTGTATATCGACTAGGAGACAGGGGATCCAAAAACATTCAGTACTTC. Amino acid sequence: CAWSVYRLGDRGSKNIQYF.

This chain connects TRBV6-1 to TRBJ1-5; 9 nucleotides align to TRBD1. Losses at the gene ends were 5 bases for V and 6 bases for J; bases not matched to a gene: 5. This CDR3 region has 14 residues. Germline CDR1 is MNHNS and CDR2 is SASEGT. CDR3 loop: CASSRTGASQPQHF. CDR3 sequence (DNA): TGTGCCAGCAGTAGGACAGGGGCTTCTCAGCCCCAGCATTTT.

The chain uses TRBV6-5 and TRBJ2-1; D remains unclear. Between the trimmed V and J ends, which lost 6 bases and 10 bases, there was a span of 13 bases. Germline CDR1 MNHEY, CDR2 SVGAGI. The CDR3 is 12 residues long. CDR3 sequence: CASRSDLREQFF. The CDR3 nucleotides read TGTGCCAGCAGATCGGACCTGCGGGAGCAGTTCTTC.

J is TRBJ1-3 and V is TRBV2; tentative D call: TRBD1 (5 bases). The V gene's germline CDR1 is SNHLY and CDR2 FYNNEI. The length of the CDR3 is 14 residues. V lost 6 bases and J 0 bases, leaving 9 bases between the germline ends. CDR3 sequence: CASRTDNSGNTIYF. The CDR3 region has the DNA TGTGCCAGCAGAACGGACAACTCTGGAAACACCATATATTTT.

The DNA of the CDR3 is TGTGCCAGCAGCTCCCGAGCGGGGCGGGGTGAGCAGTTCTTC. Amino acid sequence: CASSSRAGRGEQFF. The chain employs TRBV11-1 and TRBJ2-1; 7 bases match TRBD2. The CDR3 totals 14 residues. Germline V CDR1 and CDR2: SGHAT, FQDESV (reference sequence). The ends lost 4 bases at V and 9 bases at J; junction bases unmatched: 9.

The chain joins TRBV9 to TRBJ1-5; D possibly corresponds to TRBD1 (5 bases). The CDR3 has 16 amino acids. With 3 bases removed from V and 6 bases from J, the gap between germline ends came to 19 bases. CDR1 SGDLS and CDR2 YYNGEE come from the germline V gene. CDR3 sequence reads: CASSATGGGRGQPQHF. CDR3 nucleotide sequence: TGTGCCAGCAGCGCCACGGGTGGGGGACGAGGTCAGCCCCAGCATTTT.

The chain links TRBV19 to TRBJ2-3, with 8 bases identical to TRBD2. Germline V gene data show CDR1 as LNHDA and CDR2 as SQIVND (reference sequence). Trimming took 0 bases from V and 1 from J; bases not matched to a gene: 6. The CDR3 length is 17 residues. The CDR3 region is CASSIDRGGAGTDTQYF. The CDR3 DNA is TGTGCCAGTAGTATAGATCGGGGGGGGGCCGGCACAGATACGCAGTATTTT.

This chain uses TRBV10-3 with TRBJ1-2; 7 nucleotides line up with TRBD1. The V segment lost 0 bases and the J segment 6 bases; nucleotides outside the gene matches: 10. CDR1 ENHRY and CDR2 SYGVKD come from the germline V gene. The CDR3 loop spans 16 amino acids. The CDR3 nucleotides read TGTGCCATCAGTGAGTCGAGGGGTCCCGACAGGGATGGCTACACCTTC. As protein: CAISESRGPDRDGYTF.